Below are 25 T cell receptor beta chains sequenced from a single sample in a study of cytomegalovirus exposure and HLA in healthy donors. The PCR employed 60 Vbeta primers together with 13 Jbeta primers. Some clones are missing from TCRdb's copy, which holds only in-frame ones; the method was immunoSEQ multiplex PCR. The data show tens of thousands of clones, around three quarters seen once. Sequencing used PBMCs. The receptors were gathered from a man aged 55 to 69 in good health and CMV-seronegative.

This clone was found a few times. The chain couples TRBV6-4 to TRBJ2-1; 11 nucleotides match TRBD2. The J segment lost 6 bases and the V segment lost 0 bases, leaving 1 base of the junction unmatched. The CDR3 contains 15 residues. CDR1 and CDR2 (germline): MRHNA, SNTAGT. The chain's CDR3 is CASSDSSGGANEQFF. CDR3 nucleotide sequence: TGTGCCAGCAGTGACTCTAGCGGGGGGGCCAATGAGCAGTTCTTC.

Only a few counts were recorded for this clone. The CDR3 is CASSQRQTQETQYF. Written as DNA, the CDR3 is TGTGCCAGTAGCCAGCGGCAGACCCAAGAGACCCAGTACTTC. The chain carries TRBV19 and TRBJ2-5; tentatively, D is TRBD2 (5 bases). V was pared by 6 bases and J by 1 base, with 12 bases between. This CDR3 contains 14 residues. Germline loops: CDR1 LNHDA, CDR2 SQIVND (reference sequence).

The chain couples TRBV5-1 to TRBJ2-7; 7 bases line up with TRBD1. Germline values: CDR1 SGHRS, CDR2 YFSETQ. This CDR3 has 14 amino acids. V lost 4 bases to trimming and J lost 2 bases; unmatched junction nucleotides: 6. Here the CDR3 reads CASSQGTATYEQYF. The CDR3 coding sequence is TGCGCCAGCAGCCAAGGGACAGCCACCTACGAGCAGTACTTC.

This rearrangement joins TRBV5-1 to TRBJ2-5; D remains unclear. The length of the CDR3 is 13 residues. The germline V gene encodes CDR1 SGHRS and CDR2 YFSETQ. V gave up 5 bases and J gave up 4 bases, with 12 bases separating them. The CDR3 nucleotides read TGCGCCAGCAGTTCGTTCGGTGGAGAGACCCAGTACTTC. As protein: CASSSFGGETQYF.

This clone appeared a single time. The rearrangement joins TRBV6-5 to TRBJ2-7; possibly TRBD1 for D (7 bases). Trimming cost V 7 bases and J 8 bases, with 24 bases left between them. The V gene's germline CDR1 is MNHEY and CDR2 SVGAGI. The CDR3 extends over 15 amino acids. The CDR3 coding sequence is TGTGCCAGCACCGCATTAGACAGGGACTTGGGAAAGCAGTACTTC. This sequence encodes CASTALDRDLGKQYF.

This chain connects TRBV6-5 to TRBJ2-7; 10 nucleotides match TRBD1. The junction had 2 bases not matched to a gene; V was cut back by 6 bases and J by 0 bases. The germline CDR1 and CDR2 sequences are MNHEY and SVGAGI. The CDR3 runs to 14 residues. CDR3 sequence reads: CASRDRGLSYEQYF. CDR3 bases: TGTGCCAGCAGAGACAGGGGGCTCTCCTACGAGCAGTACTTC.

The V call is TRBV6-1, the J call TRBJ2-5; 10 positions match TRBD2. Trimming cost V 2 bases and J 4 bases; bases outside gene matches: 16. This CDR3 contains 19 residues. CDR1 is MNHNS and CDR2 is SASEGT in the germline V gene. CDR3 protein: CASSELSLAGEPGVETQYF. The CDR3 DNA reads TGTGCCAGCAGTGAACTTTCTCTAGCGGGGGAACCGGGGGTAGAGACCCAGTACTTC.

CDR3 DNA sequence: TGTGCCAGCTCACCGGACAGGGGTGGGGATACGCAGTATTTT. Its protein product is CASSPDRGGDTQYF. The V gene is TRBV18, the J gene TRBJ2-3, with 9 bases that match TRBD1. CDR1 and CDR2 (germline): KGHSH, LQKENI. The CDR3 sequence is 14 residues long. The ends lost 3 bases at V and 6 bases at J; junction bases unmatched: 4.

The J gene is TRBJ2-3, the V gene TRBV29-1; 16 bases match TRBD2. CDR1 and CDR2 from the germline V gene are SQVTM and ANQGSEA. This CDR3 comprises 17 residues. The trim removed 6 bases at V and 5 bases at J, leaving 11 bases unmatched. The CDR3 spells CSVQGTSGRAPGDTQYF. The CDR3 coding sequence is TGCAGCGTACAGGGGACTAGCGGGAGGGCCCCGGGAGATACGCAGTATTTT.

This clone was seen at least ten times. V and J are TRBV27 and TRBJ2-1, with 10 positions matching TRBD2. Germline-derived CDR1 and CDR2 are MNHEY and SMNVEV (reference sequence). The CDR3 is made up of 17 amino acids. V was clipped by 5 bases and J by 4 bases; unmatched bases: 11. Here the CDR3 reads CASSPTGTSALYNEQFF. In DNA form, the CDR3 reads TGTGCCAGCAGTCCGACCGGGACTAGCGCTTTGTACAATGAGCAGTTCTTC.

This clone turned up a few times. V and J are TRBV6-6 and TRBJ2-1; 8 nucleotides line up with TRBD2. With V trimmed by 6 bases and J by 6 bases, 10 bases remained unmatched. Germline loops: CDR1 MNHNY, CDR2 SVGAGI (reference sequence). CDR3 length equals 15 residues. CDR3 residues: CASRPSGTRVNEQFF. The CDR3 coding sequence is TGTGCCAGCAGGCCGTCCGGGACTAGGGTCAATGAGCAGTTCTTC.

A few counts support this clone. V gene TRBV18 combines with J gene TRBJ2-5; the D gene is possibly TRBD2 (6 bases). Trimming stripped 2 bases from V and 3 bases from J, with 7 bases between. CDR1 and CDR2 from the germline V gene are KGHSH and LQKENI. This CDR3 contains 13 residues. CDR3 residues: CASSPGGKETQYF. The CDR3 nucleotides are TGTGCCAGCTCACCAGGAGGGAAAGAGACCCAGTACTTC.

The rearrangement joins TRBV11-2 to TRBJ2-5; 7 bases match TRBD1. The CDR3 is made up of 16 amino acids. From germline, CDR1 is SGHAT and CDR2 FQNNGV. J was trimmed by 4 bases and V by 2 bases; bases with no gene match: 10. This CDR3 is CASSLIFRQGLETQYF. For the CDR3, the DNA is TGTGCCAGCAGCTTAATCTTTCGACAGGGCCTAGAGACCCAGTACTTC.

The chain carries TRBV11-2 and TRBJ1-1; D not certain. The CDR3 sequence is 14 residues long. V was shortened by 5 bases and J by 3 bases, with 13 bases between the two germline ends. CDR1 is SGHAT and CDR2 is FQNNGV in the germline V gene. The CDR3 region is CASSRGFSDTEAFF. CDR3 in DNA: TGTGCCAGCAGCAGAGGGTTTTCGGACACTGAAGCTTTCTTT.

The V gene is TRBV6-6, the J gene TRBJ1-5, with a possible D match to TRBD1 (5 bases). Germline loops: CDR1 MNHNY, CDR2 SVGAGI (reference sequence). V lost 0 bases, J lost 4 bases, and 13 bases lay in between. The CDR3 covers 16 residues. This chain's CDR3 is CASSYSSSGKNQPQHF. The CDR3 DNA sequence: TGTGCCAGCAGTTACTCCTCTTCAGGGAAGAATCAGCCCCAGCATTTT.

The gene calls are TRBV5-1 and TRBJ2-1; 11 nucleotides match TRBD2. The trim removed 4 bases at V and 2 bases at J, leaving 5 bases unmatched. Germline V lookup: CDR1 SGHRS, CDR2 YFSETQ. The length of the CDR3 is 16 residues. CDR3 nucleotide sequence: TGCGCCAGCAGCATCGGGACTAGCGGAACCTACAATGAGCAGTTCTTC. It is translated as CASSIGTSGTYNEQFF.

The genes are TRBV7-8 and TRBJ2-7, with a weak D call TRBD1 (6 bases). CDR3 length: 14 amino acids. Trimming took 5 bases from V and 3 from J, leaving 14 bases between them. Germline loops: CDR1 SGHVS, CDR2 FQNEAQ. Here the CDR3 DNA reads TGTGCCAGCAGCCACCTGGACAGACGCTACGAGCAGTACTTC. Amino acid sequence: CASSHLDRRYEQYF.

The V gene is TRBV4-3, the J gene TRBJ2-3; D perhaps matches TRBD2 (6 bases). There are 16 residues in the CDR3. Looked up from germline, CDR1 is LGHNA and CDR2 is YSLEER. V was trimmed by 4 bases and J by 0 bases, leaving 14 bases between them. The CDR3 loop reads CASSRSVGLSTDTQYF. The CDR3 coding sequence is TGCGCCAGCAGCCGGAGCGTGGGACTGAGCACAGATACGCAGTATTTT.

This clone appeared a single time. The chain is built from TRBV7-9 and TRBJ2-7; 7 positions match TRBD2. CDR3 size: 13 residues. CDR1 and CDR2 (germline): SEHNR, FQNEAQ (reference sequence). The junction had 5 bases not matched to a gene; V was cut back by 4 bases and J by 5 bases. The DNA of the CDR3 is TGTGCCAGCAGCTCGAGCGGGATCCACGAGCAGTACTTC. Its protein is CASSSSGIHEQYF.

The rearrangement links TRBV30 to TRBJ1-2, with 7 bases identical to TRBD1. CDR1 and CDR2 from the germline V gene are GTSNPN and SVGIG (reference sequence). Germline trimming cut 4 bases from V and 6 bases from J; bases unmatched to any gene: 14. The CDR3 runs 15 residues. The CDR3 loop reads CAWTRGGGLSDGYTF. CDR3 DNA: TGTGCCTGGACCCGAGGGGGCGGGTTAAGCGATGGCTACACCTTC.

Written as DNA, the CDR3 is TGTGCCAGTAGTATTCCCGGGGGGGTAAACAATGAGCAGTTCTTC. The encoded protein is CASSIPGGVNNEQFF. This chain links TRBV19 with TRBJ2-1; 8 positions agree with TRBD2. The CDR3 sequence is 15 residues long. V lost 3 bases and J lost 5; bases outside the gene matches: 6. Germline V CDR1 and CDR2: LNHDA, SQIVND (reference sequence).

This rearrangement joins TRBV7-9 to TRBJ2-7, with 8 bases fitting TRBD1. There are 14 residues in the CDR3. Germline CDR1 and CDR2: SEHNR and FQNEAQ (reference sequence). V was pared by 5 bases and J by 6 bases, with 9 bases of the junction left unmatched. The CDR3 protein is CASSPPQGATEQYF. CDR3 nucleotides: TGTGCCAGCAGCCCTCCCCAGGGGGCTACCGAGCAGTACTTC.

This clone was seen just once. The chain combines TRBV15 with TRBJ1-1; a weak D match, TRBD1 (5 bases). The CDR3 length is 12 residues. Germline-derived CDR1 and CDR2 are LNHNV and YYDKDF (reference sequence). Trimming took 5 bases from V and 11 from J, leaving 15 bases between them. CDR3 protein: CATSGPRGGAFF. The CDR3, as DNA: TGTGCCACCAGCGGACCCCGGGGGGGGGCTTTCTTT.

The V gene is TRBV13, the J gene TRBJ2-7; TRBD1 agrees at 7 bases. The CDR3 is 14 residues long. J was trimmed by 3 bases and V by 2 bases; bases with no gene match: 4. CDR1 and CDR2 (germline): PRHDT, FYEKMQ (reference sequence). The CDR3 protein is CASSLRGPLYEQYF. The CDR3 DNA reads as TGTGCCAGCAGCTTAAGGGGGCCCCTCTACGAGCAGTACTTC.

The chain has TRBV28 and TRBJ1-4, with 7 bases lining up with TRBD1. The CDR3 totals 15 residues. V gave up 5 bases and J gave up 2 bases; unmatched junction bases: 5. The germline V gene has CDR1 MDHEN and CDR2 SYDVKM. CDR3 in DNA: TGTGCCAGCAGTGCCGACAGGGCCACTAATGAAAAACTGTTTTTT. The encoded protein is CASSADRATNEKLFF.